The 10 T cell receptor beta chains given below trace back to one sample, sequenced in a study of T cells after yellow fever vaccination (dated by TCRdb to the late 2010s). What the treatment or condition label conveys for this sample: live attenuated yellow fever vaccine strain. Library prep was done by 5' RACE. TCRdb shows the sequencer as Illumina HiSeq 2500. In TCRdb, the public reads were trimmed at Q25 with fastp and aligned with MiXCR, with productive beta chains retained. Rows are unified per CDR3 protein, each entry keeping the most common DNA and genes. The sample profile shows 600,000 to 750,000 distinct CDR3 sequences; 10% to 15% of them were found once. Clones ranked in the top ten supply about 16% of the sample. The sequencing here drew on PBMCs, taken on the day of the yellow fever booster vaccination. The source of these receptors is a man in his thirties or forties who received the YFV17D yellow fever vaccine.

This clonotype was seen at least ten times. V usage is TRBV6-2 or TRBV6-3 and J usage is TRBJ2-1; D unresolved. The CDR3 is made up of 12 amino acids. V gave up 6 bases and J gave up 4 bases, with 7 bases separating them. CDR1 and CDR2 from the germline V gene are MNHEY and SVGEGT. The CDR3, as DNA: TGTGCCAGCAGAAAGGATTACAATGAGCAGTTCTTC. Protein product: CASRKDYNEQFF.

The rearrangement joins TRBV27 to TRBJ2-7; D not certain. CDR1 is MNHEY, CDR2 SMNVEV, per germline (reference sequence). The CDR3 spans 14 residues. V shed 5 bases and J shed 0 bases, with 11 bases lying between them. CDR3 DNA: TGTGCCAGCAGTGTGACACGTGTCTCCTACGAGCAGTACTTC. This codes for CASSVTRVSYEQYF.

This clonotype occurred many times. This rearrangement joins TRBV3-1 to TRBJ1-6, with D maybe TRBD1 (5 bases). Germline V CDR1 and CDR2: LGHDT, YNNKEL (reference sequence). The CDR3 is made up of 14 amino acids. The V and J ends lost 3 bases and 7 bases respectively, with 10 bases between them. The CDR3 region has the DNA TGTGCCAGCAGCCAGGGGACGGAAAATTCACCCCTCCACTTT. Its translation is CASSQGTENSPLHF.

The chain has TRBV29-1 and TRBJ2-3; tentative D call: TRBD2 (5 bases). Germline lookup yields CDR1 SQVTM and CDR2 ANQGSEA. The CDR3 contains 12 residues. The ends were cut back, 4 bases at V and 6 bases at J, with 11 bases in the middle. Here the CDR3 reads CSVGSRRDTQYF. The CDR3 DNA sequence: TGCAGCGTTGGGTCCCGGAGGGATACGCAGTATTTT.

The chain carries TRBV7-2 and TRBJ2-7, with D possibly being TRBD1 (6 bases). The CDR3 consists of 15 residues. Trimming removed 5 bases at V and 0 bases at J, with 14 bases between. Per germline, CDR1 SGHTA and CDR2 FQGNSA. The CDR3 loop reads CASSQGQLSSYEQYF. The CDR3 bases are TGTGCCAGCAGCCAAGGACAGCTAAGCTCCTACGAGCAGTACTTC.

The rearrangement joins TRBV28 to TRBJ1-5, with 8 bases identical to TRBD1. The germline CDR1 and CDR2 sequences are MDHEN and SYDVKM. Trimming at V came to 6 bases and at J to 7 bases, leaving 5 bases not matched to a gene. The length of the CDR3 is 13 residues. In DNA form, the CDR3 reads TGTGCCAGCAGGACAGGGGTTTACCAGCCCCAGCATTTT. It is translated as CASRTGVYQPQHF.

This clonotype was seen ten or more times. The V and J genes are TRBV18 and TRBJ2-5; D call uncertain. The V end was cut by 4 bases, the J end by 1 base, with 7 bases between. The CDR3 spans 13 residues. Germline CDR1 KGHSH, CDR2 LQKENI. The CDR3 DNA sequence: TGTGCCAGCTCACAGGGCCTCCAAGAGACCCAGTACTTC. Residues: CASSQGLQETQYF. Using reference TRBV18 and TRBJ2-5 for the parts outside the CDR3, the full variable domain is NAGVMQNPRHLVRRRGQEARLRCSPMKGHSHVYWYRQLPEEGLKFMVYLQKENIIDESGMPKERFSAEFPKEGPSILRIQQVVRGDSAAYFCASSQGLQETQYFGPGTRLLVL.

CDR3: CASSLAILAGEQYF. In DNA form, the CDR3 reads TGTGCCAGCAGCTTAGCGATACTAGCAGGCGAGCAGTACTTC. The V and J genes are TRBV7-2 and TRBJ2-7; TRBD2 might be the D (6 bases). Germline CDR1 and CDR2: SGHTA and FQGNSA. This CDR3 spans 14 amino acids. Trimming stripped 0 bases from V and 6 bases from J, with 12 bases between.

The V gene is TRBV20-1, the J gene TRBJ2-2; no definite D call. The V end lost 3 bases, the J end lost 6 bases, and 11 bases lay between the germline ends. This CDR3 spans 13 amino acids. Per the germline V gene, CDR1 is DFQATT and CDR2 is SNEGSKA (reference sequence). CDR3 in DNA: TGCAGTGCTAGTCCCCGGGCAGCCGGGGAGCTGTTTTTT. Amino acids: CSASPRAAGELFF.

The chain uses TRBV20-1 and TRBJ2-7; no firm D call. The germline V gene has CDR1 DFQATT and CDR2 SNEGSKA (reference sequence). The CDR3 runs to 14 residues. Trimming cost V 3 bases and J 4 bases, with 16 bases left between them. Here the CDR3 reads CSARVGQRPYEQYF. Here the CDR3 DNA reads TGCAGTGCTAGGGTCGGCCAAAGGCCGTACGAGCAGTACTTC.